Here is one T cell receptor (beta chain) with its context. What it binds is not known. Making use of molecular barcodes, quantitative 5'-RACE generated TCR beta libraries. MiXCR was run by TCRdb on the 5' RACE reads, yielding one entry per CDR3 protein. The sample shows 250,000 to 350,000 distinct CDR3 sequences, about 19% of them seen only once. This sample is part of a study of CD8 T cells in ankylosing spondylitis. General observations from the study: Within matched ankylosing spondylitis synovial fluid, disease-linked clones were reportedly significantly enriched. Characteristic of ankylosing spondylitis blood, it appeared, was a TCR beta motif comprising roughly 8 highly homologous variants. Clones linked to disease, bearing a CD8+ phenotype, were relatively rare in peripheral blood.

The sequence came from a male donor with ankylosing spondylitis or in good health (not recorded which). Sequences were obtained from blood, either unsorted or a sorted T cell fraction (not recorded which).

Written as DNA, the CDR3 is TGTGCCAGCAGTTCCATCCAGGGCCAAAGGGTTGAGTTCTTC. This codes for CASSSIQGQRVEFF. The chain is built from TRBV28 and TRBJ2-1, with a tentative D call TRBD1 (5 bases). The germline gives CDR1 MDHEN, CDR2 SYDVKM. V shed 4 bases and J shed 14 bases, with 21 bases lying between them. This CDR3 contains 14 residues. Supplemented by reference TRBV28 and TRBJ2-1, the full variable domain reads DVKVTQSSRYLVKRTGEKVFLECVQDMDHENMFWYRQDPGLGLRLIYFSYDVKMKEKGDIPEGYSVSREKKERFSLILESASTNQTSMYLCASSSIQGQRVEFFGPGTRLTVL.